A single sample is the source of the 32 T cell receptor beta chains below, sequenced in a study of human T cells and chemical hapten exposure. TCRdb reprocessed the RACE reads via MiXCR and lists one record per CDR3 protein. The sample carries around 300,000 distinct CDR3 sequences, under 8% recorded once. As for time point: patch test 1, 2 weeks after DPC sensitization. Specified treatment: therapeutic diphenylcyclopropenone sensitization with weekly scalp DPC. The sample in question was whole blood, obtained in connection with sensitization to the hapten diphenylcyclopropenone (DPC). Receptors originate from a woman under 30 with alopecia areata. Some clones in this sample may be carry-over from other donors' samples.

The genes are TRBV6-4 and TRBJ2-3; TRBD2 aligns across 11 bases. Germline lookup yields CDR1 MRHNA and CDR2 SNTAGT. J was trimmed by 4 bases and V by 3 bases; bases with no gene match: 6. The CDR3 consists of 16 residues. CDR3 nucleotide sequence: TGTGCCAGCAGTGAAATCATGGGACTAGCGGCAGATACGCAGTATTTT. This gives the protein CASSEIMGLAADTQYF.

This chain's CDR3 is CARAGRSGANVLTF. The CDR3 DNA reads TGTGCCAGAGCGGGGCGCTCTGGGGCCAACGTCCTGACTTTC. This chain links TRBV6-5 with TRBJ2-6; 7 positions match TRBD2. Looked up from germline, CDR1 is MNHEY and CDR2 is SVGAGI. This CDR3 contains 14 residues. V dropped 9 bases and J dropped 0; count of bases not matched to a gene: 2.

The CDR3 sequence is CASSMRRSGANVLTF. CDR3 in DNA: TGTGCCAGTAGTATGAGGAGATCTGGGGCCAACGTCCTGACTTTC. V usage is TRBV19 and J usage is TRBJ2-6; no clear D. Germline CDR1 is LNHDA and CDR2 is SQIVND (reference sequence). The CDR3 has 15 amino acids. V was trimmed by 3 bases and J by 1 base, leaving 7 bases between them.

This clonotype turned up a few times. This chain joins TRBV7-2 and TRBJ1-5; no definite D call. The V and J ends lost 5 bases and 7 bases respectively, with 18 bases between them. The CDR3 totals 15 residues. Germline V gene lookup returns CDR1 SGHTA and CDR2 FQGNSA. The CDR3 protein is CASSPGGRVEQPQHF. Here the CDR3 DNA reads TGTGCCAGCAGCCCCGGTGGAAGGGTTGAACAGCCCCAGCATTTT.

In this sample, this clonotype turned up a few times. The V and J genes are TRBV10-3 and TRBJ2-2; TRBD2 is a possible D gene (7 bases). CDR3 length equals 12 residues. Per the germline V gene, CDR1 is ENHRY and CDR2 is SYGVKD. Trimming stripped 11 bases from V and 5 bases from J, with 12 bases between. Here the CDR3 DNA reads TGTGCCGGGGGGGGCCGGACCGGGGAGCTGTTTTTT. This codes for CAGGGRTGELFF.

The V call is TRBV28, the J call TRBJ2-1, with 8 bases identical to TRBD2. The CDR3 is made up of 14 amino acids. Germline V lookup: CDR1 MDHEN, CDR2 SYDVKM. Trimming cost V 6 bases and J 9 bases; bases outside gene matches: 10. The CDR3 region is CASRPAGAFSEQFF. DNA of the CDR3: TGTGCCAGCAGACCAGCGGGGGCGTTCTCTGAGCAGTTCTTC.

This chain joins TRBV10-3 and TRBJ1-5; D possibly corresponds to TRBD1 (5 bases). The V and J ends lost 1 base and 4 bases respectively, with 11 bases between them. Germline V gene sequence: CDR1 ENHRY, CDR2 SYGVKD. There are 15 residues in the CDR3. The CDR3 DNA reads TGTGCCATCAGTGAGTTTGGGGGAATGAATCAGCCCCAGCATTTT. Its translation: CAISEFGGMNQPQHF.

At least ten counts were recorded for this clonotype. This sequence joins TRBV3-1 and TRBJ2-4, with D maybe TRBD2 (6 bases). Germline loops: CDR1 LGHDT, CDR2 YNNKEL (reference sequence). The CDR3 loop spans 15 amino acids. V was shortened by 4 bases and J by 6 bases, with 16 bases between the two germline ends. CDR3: CASSLVTGSGNIQYF. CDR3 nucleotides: TGTGCCAGCAGCCTCGTGACCGGGAGTGGAAACATTCAGTACTTC.

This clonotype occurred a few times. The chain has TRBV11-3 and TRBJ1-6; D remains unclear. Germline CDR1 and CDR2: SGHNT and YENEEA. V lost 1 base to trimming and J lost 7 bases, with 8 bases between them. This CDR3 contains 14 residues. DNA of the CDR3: TGTGCCAGCAGCTTAGGACCACCCAATTCACCCCTCCACTTT. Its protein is CASSLGPPNSPLHF.

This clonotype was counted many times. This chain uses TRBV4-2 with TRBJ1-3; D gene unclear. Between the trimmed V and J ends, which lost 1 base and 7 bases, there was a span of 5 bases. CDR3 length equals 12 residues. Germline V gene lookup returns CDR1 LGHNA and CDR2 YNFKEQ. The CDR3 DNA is TGTGCCAGCAGCCAAGGCCGGAACACCATATATTTT. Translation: CASSQGRNTIYF.

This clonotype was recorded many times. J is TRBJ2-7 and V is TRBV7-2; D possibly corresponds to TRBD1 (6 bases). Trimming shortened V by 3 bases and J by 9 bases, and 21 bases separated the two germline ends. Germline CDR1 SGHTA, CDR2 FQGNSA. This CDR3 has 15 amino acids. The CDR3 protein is CASSFEQYRVLGQYF. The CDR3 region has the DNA TGTGCCAGCAGCTTCGAACAATACAGGGTTTTGGGGCAGTACTTC.

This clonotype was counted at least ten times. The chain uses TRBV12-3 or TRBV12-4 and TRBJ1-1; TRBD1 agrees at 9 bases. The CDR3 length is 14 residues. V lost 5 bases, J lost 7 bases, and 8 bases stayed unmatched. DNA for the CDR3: TGTGCCAGCAGTCCGCAGGCGACAGGGGGTGAAGCTTTCTTT. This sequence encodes CASSPQATGGEAFF.

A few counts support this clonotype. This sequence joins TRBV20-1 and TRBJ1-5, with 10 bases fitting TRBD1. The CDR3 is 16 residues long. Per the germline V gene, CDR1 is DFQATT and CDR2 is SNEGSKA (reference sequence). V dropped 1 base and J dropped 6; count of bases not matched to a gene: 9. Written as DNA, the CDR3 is TGCAGTGCTAGAGGGCAGTCCCGGACAGGGGGTCAGCCCCAGCATTTT. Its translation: CSARGQSRTGGQPQHF.

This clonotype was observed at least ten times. The CDR3 DNA follows: TGTGCCAGCAGCGTACTGGGGGGGTCGGAACAGCCCCAGCATTTT. Translated, it gives CASSVLGGSEQPQHF. The chain uses TRBV5-5 and TRBJ1-5; D is possibly TRBD1 (5 bases). Germline V CDR1 and CDR2: SGHKS, YYEKEE (reference sequence). The V gene lost 4 bases and the J gene lost 7 bases, with 18 bases spanning the gap. There are 15 residues in the CDR3. The full variable domain, with the rest looked up from reference TRBV5-5 and TRBJ1-5, is DAGVTQSPTHLIKTRGQQVTLRCSPISGHKSVSWYQQVLGQGPQFIFQYYEKEERGRGNFPDRFSARQFPNYSSELNVNALLLGDSALYLCASSVLGGSEQPQHFGDGTRLSIL.

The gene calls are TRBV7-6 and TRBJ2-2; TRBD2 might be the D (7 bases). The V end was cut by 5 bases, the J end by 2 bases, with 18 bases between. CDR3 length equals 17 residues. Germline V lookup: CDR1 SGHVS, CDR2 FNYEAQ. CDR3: CASSPTLGGRNTGELFF. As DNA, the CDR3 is TGTGCCAGCAGCCCTACCCTCGGGGGGCGAAACACCGGGGAGCTGTTTTTT.

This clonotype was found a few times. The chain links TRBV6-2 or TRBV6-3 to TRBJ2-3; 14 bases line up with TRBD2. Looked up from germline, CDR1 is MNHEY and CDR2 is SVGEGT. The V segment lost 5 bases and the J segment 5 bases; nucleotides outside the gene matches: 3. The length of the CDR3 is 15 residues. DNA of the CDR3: TGTGCCAGCAGTCAGACTAGCGGGGGGGGAGATACGCAGTATTTT. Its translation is CASSQTSGGGDTQYF.

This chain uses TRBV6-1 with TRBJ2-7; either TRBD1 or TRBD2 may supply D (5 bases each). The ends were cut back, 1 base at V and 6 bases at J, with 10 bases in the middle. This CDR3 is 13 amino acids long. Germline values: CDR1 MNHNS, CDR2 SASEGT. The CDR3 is CASSEVEGTEQYF. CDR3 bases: TGTGCCAGCAGTGAAGTTGAGGGGACCGAGCAGTACTTC.

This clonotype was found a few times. CDR3: CASSRMRDSPLHF. The CDR3 coding sequence is TGTGCCAGCAGCCGGATGAGGGATTCACCCCTCCACTTT. The chain joins TRBV6-5 to TRBJ1-6; no definite D call. CDR3 size: 13 residues. CDR1 MNHEY and CDR2 SVGAGI come from the germline V gene. V was shortened by 6 bases and J by 8 bases, with 11 bases between the two germline ends.

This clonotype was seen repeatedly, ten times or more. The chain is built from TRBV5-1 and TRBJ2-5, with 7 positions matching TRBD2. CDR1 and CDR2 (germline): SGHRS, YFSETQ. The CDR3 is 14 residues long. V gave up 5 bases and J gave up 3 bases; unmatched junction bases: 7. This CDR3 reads CASSPGLAEETQYF. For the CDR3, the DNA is TGCGCCAGCAGTCCGGGGCTAGCGGAAGAGACCCAGTACTTC.

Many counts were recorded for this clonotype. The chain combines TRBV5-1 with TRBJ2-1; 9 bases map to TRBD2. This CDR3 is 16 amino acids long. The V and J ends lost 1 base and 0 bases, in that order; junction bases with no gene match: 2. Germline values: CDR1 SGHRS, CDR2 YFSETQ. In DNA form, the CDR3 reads TGCGCCAGCAGCTTGCGAGCGGGGGGCTCCTACAATGAGCAGTTCTTC. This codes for CASSLRAGGSYNEQFF.

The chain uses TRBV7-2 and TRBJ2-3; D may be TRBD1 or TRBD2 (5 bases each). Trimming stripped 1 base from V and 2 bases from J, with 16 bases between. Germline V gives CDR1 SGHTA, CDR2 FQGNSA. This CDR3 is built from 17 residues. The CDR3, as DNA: TGTGCCAGCAGCTTAGGCCATCCGGGGACCCACACAGATACGCAGTATTTT. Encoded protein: CASSLGHPGTHTDTQYF. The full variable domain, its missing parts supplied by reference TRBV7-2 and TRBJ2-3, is GAGVSQSPSNKVTEKGKDVELRCDPISGHTALYWYRQSLGQGLEFLIYFQGNSAPDKSGLPSDRFSAERTGGSVSTLTIQRTQQEDSAVYLCASSLGHPGTHTDTQYFGPGTRLTVL.

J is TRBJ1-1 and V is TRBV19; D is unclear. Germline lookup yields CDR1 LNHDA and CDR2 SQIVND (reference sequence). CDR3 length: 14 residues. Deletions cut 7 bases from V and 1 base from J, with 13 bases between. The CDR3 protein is CASISPTENTEAFF. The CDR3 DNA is TGTGCCAGTATCTCCCCGACGGAGAACACTGAAGCTTTCTTT.

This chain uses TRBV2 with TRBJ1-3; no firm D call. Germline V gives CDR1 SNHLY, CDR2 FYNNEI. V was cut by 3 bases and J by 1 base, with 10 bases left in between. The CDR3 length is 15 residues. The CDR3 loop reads CASSEVGASGNTIYF. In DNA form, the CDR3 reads TGTGCCAGCAGTGAGGTCGGAGCATCTGGAAACACCATATATTTT.

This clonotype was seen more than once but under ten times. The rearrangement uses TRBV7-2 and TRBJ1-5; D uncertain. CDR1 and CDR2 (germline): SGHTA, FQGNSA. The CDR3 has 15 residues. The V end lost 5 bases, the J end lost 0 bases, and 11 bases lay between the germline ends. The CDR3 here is CASSVTSNSNQPQHF. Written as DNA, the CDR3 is TGTGCCAGCAGCGTGACCTCAAATAGCAATCAGCCCCAGCATTTT.

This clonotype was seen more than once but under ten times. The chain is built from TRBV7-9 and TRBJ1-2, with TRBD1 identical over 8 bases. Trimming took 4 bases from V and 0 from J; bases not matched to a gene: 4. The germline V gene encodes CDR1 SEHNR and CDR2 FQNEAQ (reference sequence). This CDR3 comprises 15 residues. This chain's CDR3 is CASSYGTGTNYGYTF. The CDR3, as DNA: TGTGCCAGCAGCTATGGGACAGGAACTAACTATGGCTACACCTTC. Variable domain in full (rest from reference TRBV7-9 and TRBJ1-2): DTGVSQNPRHKITKRGQNVTFRCDPISEHNRLYWYRQTLGQGPEFLTYFQNEAQLEKSRLLSDRFSAERPKGSFSTLEIQRTEQGDSAMYLCASSYGTGTNYGYTFGSGTRLTVV.

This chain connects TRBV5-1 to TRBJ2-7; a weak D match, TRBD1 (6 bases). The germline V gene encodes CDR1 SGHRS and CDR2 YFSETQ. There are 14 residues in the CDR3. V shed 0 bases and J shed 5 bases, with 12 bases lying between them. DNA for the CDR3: TGCGCCAGCAGCTTGGTGGGGACACCCAACGAGCAGTACTTC. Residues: CASSLVGTPNEQYF. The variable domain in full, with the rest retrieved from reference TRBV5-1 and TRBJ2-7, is KAGVTQTPRYLIKTRGQQVTLSCSPISGHRSVSWYQQTPGQGLQFLFEYFSETQRNKGNFPGRFSGRQFSNSRSEMNVSTLELGDSALYLCASSLVGTPNEQYFGPGTRLTVT.

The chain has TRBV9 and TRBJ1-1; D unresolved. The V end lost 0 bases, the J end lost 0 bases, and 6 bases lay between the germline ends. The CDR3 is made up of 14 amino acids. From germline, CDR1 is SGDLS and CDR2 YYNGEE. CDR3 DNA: TGTGCCAGCAGCGTAGTTACGGTGAACACTGAAGCTTTCTTT. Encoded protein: CASSVVTVNTEAFF.

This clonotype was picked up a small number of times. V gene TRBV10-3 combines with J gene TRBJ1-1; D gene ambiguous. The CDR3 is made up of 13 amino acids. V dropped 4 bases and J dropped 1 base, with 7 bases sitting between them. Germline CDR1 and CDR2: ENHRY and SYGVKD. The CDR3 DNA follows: TGTGCCATCAGTGGGCAGACGAACACTGAAGCTTTCTTT. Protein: CAISGQTNTEAFF.

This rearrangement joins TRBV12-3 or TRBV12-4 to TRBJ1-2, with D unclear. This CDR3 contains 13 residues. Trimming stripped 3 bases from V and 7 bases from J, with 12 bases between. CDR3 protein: CASSFVPESGYTF. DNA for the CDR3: TGTGCCAGCAGTTTTGTCCCCGAGTCTGGCTACACCTTC.

This CDR3 reads CASHGGAFYNEQFF. DNA of the CDR3: TGTGCCAGCCACGGGGGGGCCTTCTACAATGAGCAGTTCTTC. The rearrangement links TRBV3-1 to TRBJ2-1; 8 bases agree with TRBD2. Trimming took 8 bases from V and 3 from J; bases not matched to a gene: 6. There are 14 residues in the CDR3. CDR1 LGHDT and CDR2 YNNKEL come from the germline V gene (reference sequence).

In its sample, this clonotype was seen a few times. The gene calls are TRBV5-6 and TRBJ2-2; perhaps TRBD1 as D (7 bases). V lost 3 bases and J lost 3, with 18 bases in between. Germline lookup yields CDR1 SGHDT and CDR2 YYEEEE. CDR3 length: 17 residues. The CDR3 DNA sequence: TGTGCCAGCAGCTCAGCCGGCAGGGGGGAGTACACCGGGGAGCTGTTTTTT. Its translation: CASSSAGRGEYTGELFF.

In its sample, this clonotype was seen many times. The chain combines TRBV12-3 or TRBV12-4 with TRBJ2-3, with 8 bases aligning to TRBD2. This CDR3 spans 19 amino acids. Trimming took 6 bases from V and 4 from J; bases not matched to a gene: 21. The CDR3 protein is CASSPLSGAFRVGADTQYF. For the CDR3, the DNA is TGTGCCAGCAGCCCCCTTAGCGGGGCCTTTAGGGTGGGGGCAGATACGCAGTATTTT.